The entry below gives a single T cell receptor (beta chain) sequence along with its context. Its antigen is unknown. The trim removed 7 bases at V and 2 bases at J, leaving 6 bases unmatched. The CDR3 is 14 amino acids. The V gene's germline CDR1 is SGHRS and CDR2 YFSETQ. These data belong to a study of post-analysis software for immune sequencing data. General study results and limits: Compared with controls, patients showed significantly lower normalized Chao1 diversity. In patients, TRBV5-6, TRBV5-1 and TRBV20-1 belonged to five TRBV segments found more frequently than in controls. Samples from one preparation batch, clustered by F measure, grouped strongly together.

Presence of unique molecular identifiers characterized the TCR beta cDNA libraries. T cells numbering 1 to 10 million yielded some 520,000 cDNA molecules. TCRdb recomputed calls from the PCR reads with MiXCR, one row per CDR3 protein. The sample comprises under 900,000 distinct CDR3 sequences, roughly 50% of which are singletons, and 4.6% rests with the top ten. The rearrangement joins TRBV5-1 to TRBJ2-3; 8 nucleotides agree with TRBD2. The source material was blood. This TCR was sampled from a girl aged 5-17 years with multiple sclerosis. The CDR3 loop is CASVLAGHTDTQYF. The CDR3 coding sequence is TGCGCCAGCGTTTTAGCGGGGCACACAGATACGCAGTATTTT.